The clone carrying this T cell receptor (beta chain) has ten or more counts. The treatment was: randomized to nivolumab then ipilimumab (arm A) or the reverse (arm B). V was shortened by 5 bases and J by 1 base, with 12 bases between the two germline ends. The CDR3 contains 14 residues. CDR1 and CDR2 (germline): SGHNT, YENEEA. The sample is drawn from a study of sequential checkpoint blockade in melanoma. Study as a whole: Patients were randomized 1:1 to nivolumab-then-ipilimumab or ipilimumab-then-nivolumab first-line. After nivolumab or ipilimumab alone, about 20 patients had week-13 rebiopsies. DNA from 91 pretreatment tumor samples underwent TCRβ immunosequencing. Both treatment sequences were followed by maintenance nivolumab.

Here immunoSEQ multiplex PCR was the method, and the copy in TCRdb shows in-frame clones only, minus some. The data show 2,500 to 3,000 clones, 22% seen once. The J gene is TRBJ2-7, the V gene TRBV11-3; D remains unclear. Sequences were derived from tumor tissue (inferred from file names), sampled from a patient given nivolumab and ipilimumab in sequence. This receptor was taken from a human donor with melanoma. The CDR3 DNA sequence: TGTGCCAGCAGCCGTCTCTCCACTTCCTACGAGCAGTACTTC. Its protein product is CASSRLSTSYEQYF. Variable domain in full (rest from reference TRBV11-3 and TRBJ2-7): EAGVVQSPRYKIIEKKQPVAFWCNPISGHNTLYWYLQNLGQGPELLIRYENEEAVDDSQLPKDRFSAERLKGVDSTLKIQPAELGDSAVYLCASSRLSTSYEQYFGPGTRLTVT.